These 20 T cell receptor beta chains came from one sample sequenced in a study of blood T cell repertoires in COVID-19. The data were produced by immunoSEQ multiplex PCR, yet TCRdb's version contains in-frame clones alone and is incomplete. In the table there are approximately 150,000 clones, around 83% of which are singletons. Material: peripheral blood. These receptors originate from a human donor with acute or convalescent COVID-19. The donor label of this sample is uncertain.

This clone was detected a few times. In DNA form, the CDR3 reads TGCAGTGCTAAGAGCTGGGGCGAGCAGTTCTTC. Its protein product is CSAKSWGEQFF. The rearrangement uses TRBV20-1 and TRBJ2-1; TRBD1 is a possible D gene (5 bases). CDR3 size: 11 residues. V dropped 4 bases and J dropped 10 bases, with 11 bases sitting between them. The germline gives CDR1 DFQATT, CDR2 SNEGSKA (reference sequence).

The V and J genes are TRBV3-1 (or the pseudogene TRBV3-2) and TRBJ2-2; TRBD1 agrees at 8 bases. The CDR3 has 14 amino acids. The V segment lost 4 bases and the J segment 6 bases; nucleotides outside the gene matches: 4. Germline assignment: CDR1 LGHDT and CDR2 YNNKEL (reference sequence). The CDR3, as DNA: TGTGCCAGCAGCCGGGACAGGAGAGCCGGGGAGCTGTTTTTT. This translates into CASSRDRRAGELFF.

V gene TRBV2 combines with J gene TRBJ2-5, with 10 bases identical to TRBD1. The V segment lost 6 bases and the J segment 1 base; nucleotides outside the gene matches: 2. The germline gives CDR1 SNHLY, CDR2 FYNNEI. This CDR3 contains 14 residues. The CDR3 here is CASSRDRGQETQYF. DNA for the CDR3: TGTGCCAGCAGCCGGGACAGGGGCCAAGAGACCCAGTACTTC.

This clone was seen once. The V gene is TRBV4-2, the J gene TRBJ2-1, with 9 bases fitting TRBD2. V lost 0 bases and J lost 7; bases outside the gene matches: 4. Per germline, CDR1 LGHNA and CDR2 YNFKEQ. The CDR3 has 15 residues. In nucleotides, the CDR3 is TGTGCCAGCAGCCAAGACTGGACTAGCGTAAATGAGCAGTTCTTC. This encodes CASSQDWTSVNEQFF.

The chain recombines TRBV2 with TRBJ2-2; 8 bases match TRBD1. The V segment lost 7 bases and the J segment 5 bases; nucleotides outside the gene matches: 6. The CDR3 extends over 14 amino acids. CDR1 is SNHLY and CDR2 is FYNNEI in the germline V gene. The CDR3 loop is CASTGQGRTGELFF. CDR3 in DNA: TGTGCCAGCACTGGACAGGGAAGAACCGGGGAGCTGTTTTTT. The variable domain in full, with the rest retrieved from reference TRBV2 and TRBJ2-2, is EPEVTQTPSHQVTQMGQEVILRCVPISNHLYFYWYRQILGQKVEFLVSFYNNEISEKSEIFDDQFSVERPDGSNFTLKIRSTKLEDSAMYFCASTGQGRTGELFFGEGSRLTVL.

This chain connects TRBV30 to TRBJ1-5, with D possibly TRBD1 on 6 matching bases. The CDR3 runs to 13 residues. The germline gives CDR1 GTSNPN, CDR2 SVGIG (reference sequence). V lost 0 bases, J lost 7 bases, and 10 bases lay in between. CDR3 sequence: CAWSVRTEQPQHF. The CDR3 DNA follows: TGTGCCTGGAGTGTACGGACAGAGCAGCCCCAGCATTTT.

The chain combines TRBV6-9 with TRBJ2-7; weak D call: TRBD2 (6 bases). The CDR3 runs 13 residues. Germline lookup yields CDR1 MNHGY and CDR2 SVAAGI. V was pared by 8 bases and J by 1 base, with 12 bases between. CDR3 sequence reads: CASRRDCSYEQYV. The CDR3 region has the DNA TGTGCCAGCCGAAGGGACTGTTCCTACGAGCAGTACGTC.

This clone was detected only once. V is TRBV6-2 or TRBV6-3 and J is TRBJ2-2; the D is unclear. The CDR3 runs 13 residues. Germline CDR1 and CDR2: MNHEY and SVGEGT. V was shortened by 2 bases and J by 5 bases, with 6 bases between the two germline ends. CDR3 loop: CASSYLVTGELFF. The CDR3 DNA is TGTGCCAGCAGTTACCTCGTAACCGGGGAGCTGTTTTTT.

This clone was seen only once. V gene TRBV11-3 combines with J gene TRBJ2-7; 7 bases are a match to TRBD2. CDR1 SGHNT and CDR2 YENEEA come from the germline V gene. V shed 3 bases, J shed 1 base, and the junction held 6 bases outside the gene matches. The CDR3 consists of 15 residues. CDR3: CASSFQHGGSYEQYF. DNA for the CDR3: TGTGCCAGCAGCTTTCAACACGGGGGGTCCTACGAGCAGTACTTC.

This chain uses TRBV30 with TRBJ1-1; TRBD1 agrees at 9 bases. The V segment lost 5 bases and the J segment 4 bases; nucleotides outside the gene matches: 2. Germline V CDR1 and CDR2: GTSNPN, SVGIG (reference sequence). CDR3 size: 12 residues. Written as DNA, the CDR3 is TGTGCCTGGGCGACAGGGGGCACTGAAGCTTTCTTT. Translating gives CAWATGGTEAFF.

The rearrangement links TRBV4-3 to TRBJ2-2; D perhaps matches TRBD2 (6 bases). Germline assignment: CDR1 LGHNA and CDR2 YSLEER. This CDR3 is built from 15 residues. Deletions cut 0 bases from V and 4 bases from J, with 9 bases between. CDR3 DNA sequence: TGCGCCAGCAGCCAAGATAAAGCGGGCACCGGGGAGCTGTTTTTT. Translating gives CASSQDKAGTGELFF.

This clone was seen only once. This sequence joins TRBV10-3 and TRBJ2-3; 12 bases match TRBD2. Germline V gives CDR1 ENHRY, CDR2 SYGVKD. The trim removed 6 bases at V and 2 bases at J, leaving 6 bases unmatched. The CDR3 runs to 16 residues. The CDR3 DNA follows: TGTGCCATCAGCTCACTAGCGGGGGGACTCACAGATACGCAGTATTTT. Its translation: CAISSLAGGLTDTQYF.

This chain connects TRBV10-3 to TRBJ1-5, with 9 nucleotides matching TRBD1. Germline loops: CDR1 ENHRY, CDR2 SYGVKD. J lost 4 bases, V lost 6 bases, and 4 bases had no gene match. The CDR3 covers 14 residues. CDR3 DNA: TGTGCCATCAGCCCGGGACAGGGAAATCAGCCCCAGCATTTT. This codes for CAISPGQGNQPQHF.

J is TRBJ1-5 and V is TRBV6-1, with 7 bases fitting TRBD1. CDR3 length equals 12 residues. V shed 7 bases, J shed 6 bases, and the junction held 3 bases outside the gene matches. Germline V CDR1 and CDR2: MNHNS, SASEGT. CDR3: CASKQGIQPQHF. The CDR3 DNA reads TGTGCCAGCAAACAGGGGATTCAGCCCCAGCATTTT.

The gene calls are TRBV5-1 and TRBJ2-3; 14 bases match TRBD2. Trimming at V came to 4 bases and at J to 2 bases, leaving 3 bases not matched to a gene. This CDR3 has 16 residues. From germline, CDR1 is SGHRS and CDR2 YFSETQ. CDR3 in amino acids: CASSQGLAGDTDTQYF. CDR3 DNA sequence: TGCGCCAGCAGCCAGGGACTAGCGGGGGACACAGATACGCAGTATTTT.

In this sample, this clone turned up once. The chain employs TRBV30 and TRBJ2-4; the D gene is possibly TRBD2 (6 bases). CDR1 is GTSNPN, CDR2 SVGIG, per germline (reference sequence). CDR3 size: 13 residues. V was cut by 1 base and J by 8 bases, with 12 bases left in between. The CDR3 DNA follows: TGTGCCTGGAGTGGGGGAGGCAGGTACATTCAGTACTTC. It codes for CAWSGGGRYIQYF.

The V call is TRBV18, the J call TRBJ2-3; 7 nucleotides align to TRBD1. The V gene end was trimmed by 1 base and the J gene end by 3 bases; junction bases not matched to a gene: 16. The CDR3 consists of 19 residues. Germline V gene sequence: CDR1 KGHSH, CDR2 LQKENI. The CDR3 region is CASSPQDRFPGALTDTQYF. As DNA, the CDR3 is TGTGCCAGCTCACCACAGGACAGGTTCCCCGGAGCCCTAACAGATACGCAGTATTTT.

V and J are TRBV9 and TRBJ1-6, with D maybe TRBD1 (5 bases). Between the trimmed V and J ends, which lost 1 base and 8 bases, there was a span of 13 bases. This CDR3 has 15 amino acids. CDR1 SGDLS and CDR2 YYNGEE come from the germline V gene. CDR3 in DNA: TGTGCCAGCAGCGTAAGGGGTCTTAGTGATTCACCCCTCCACTTT. Amino acids: CASSVRGLSDSPLHF.

The V call is TRBV19, the J call TRBJ1-2; 7 bases match TRBD1. The CDR3 consists of 14 residues. The V and J ends lost 5 bases and 3 bases, in that order; junction bases with no gene match: 6. Germline V CDR1 and CDR2: LNHDA, SQIVND (reference sequence). The CDR3 protein is CASSVGQVDYGYTF. The CDR3 DNA is TGTGCCAGTAGTGTCGGACAGGTGGACTATGGCTACACCTTC.

The V gene is TRBV9, the J gene TRBJ2-1; 7 nucleotides match TRBD2. CDR3 length: 13 amino acids. CDR1 is SGDLS, CDR2 YYNGEE, per germline. Trimming cost V 3 bases and J 6 bases; bases outside gene matches: 3. The CDR3 spells CASSDGGGNEQFF. The CDR3 nucleotides read TGTGCCAGCAGCGATGGGGGGGGCAATGAGCAGTTCTTC.